This T cell receptor (beta chain) was identified in a study of blood T cells in healthy people across ages. Next came a second PCR, run for about 7 to 12 cycles, which used a sample-barcoded 5' primer along with a J-beta primer mix. TCRdb independently ran MiXCR on the 5' RACE reads; one entry per CDR3 protein. This sample carries approximately 1,700,000 distinct CDR3 sequences, about two fifths of them seen once, and the ten largest clones take 20% to 25%. On this clonotype itself: Relative to the germline gene, one junction end is altered; a read error may explain this.

This CDR3 is 15 amino acids long. Germline values: CDR1 MNHEY, CDR2 SVGEGT. The J gene is TRBJ2-3, the V gene TRBV6-2 or TRBV6-3; no clear D. Input material: blood. This clonotype was sampled from a human donor in good health. The CDR3 coding sequence is TGTGGCAGCGAGACCCGGGTGAGCCACACAGATACGCAGTATTTT. Translation gives CGSETRVSHTDTQYF.